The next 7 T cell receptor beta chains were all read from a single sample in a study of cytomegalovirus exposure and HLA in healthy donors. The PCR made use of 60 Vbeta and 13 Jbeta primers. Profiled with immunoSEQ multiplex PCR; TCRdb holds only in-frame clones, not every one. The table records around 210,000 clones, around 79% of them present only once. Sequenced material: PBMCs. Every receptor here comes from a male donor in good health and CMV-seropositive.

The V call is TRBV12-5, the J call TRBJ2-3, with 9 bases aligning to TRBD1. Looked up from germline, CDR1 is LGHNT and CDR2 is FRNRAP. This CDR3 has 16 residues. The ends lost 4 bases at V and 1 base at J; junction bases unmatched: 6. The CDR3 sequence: CASGSPTGGGTDTQYF. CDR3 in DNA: TGTGCTAGTGGTTCCCCGACAGGGGGTGGCACAGATACGCAGTATTTT.

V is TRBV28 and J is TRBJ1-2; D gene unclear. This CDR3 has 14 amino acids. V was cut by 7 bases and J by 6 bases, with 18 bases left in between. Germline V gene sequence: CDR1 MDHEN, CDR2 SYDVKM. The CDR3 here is CASTPPGGSHGYTF. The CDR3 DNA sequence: TGTGCCAGCACCCCCCCGGGAGGGTCCCATGGCTACACCTTC.

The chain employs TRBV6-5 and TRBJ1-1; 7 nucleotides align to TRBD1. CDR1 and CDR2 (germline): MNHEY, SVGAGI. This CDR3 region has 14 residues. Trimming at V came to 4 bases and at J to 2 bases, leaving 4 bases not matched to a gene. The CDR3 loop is CASSSTGINTEAFF. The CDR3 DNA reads TGTGCCAGCAGTTCGACAGGGATCAACACTGAAGCTTTCTTT.

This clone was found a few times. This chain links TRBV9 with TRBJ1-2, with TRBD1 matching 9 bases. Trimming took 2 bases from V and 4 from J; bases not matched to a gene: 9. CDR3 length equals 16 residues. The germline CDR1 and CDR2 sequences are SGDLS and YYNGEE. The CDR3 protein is CASSVSPGQGGYGYTF. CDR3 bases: TGTGCCAGCAGCGTGAGTCCGGGACAGGGAGGCTATGGCTACACCTTC.

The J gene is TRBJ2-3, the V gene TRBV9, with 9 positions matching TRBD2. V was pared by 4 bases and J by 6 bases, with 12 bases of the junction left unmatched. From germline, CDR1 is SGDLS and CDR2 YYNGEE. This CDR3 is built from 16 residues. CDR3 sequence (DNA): TGTGCCAGCAGCCCTTGGGCTAGCGGGGCCACCGATACGCAGTATTTT. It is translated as CASSPWASGATDTQYF. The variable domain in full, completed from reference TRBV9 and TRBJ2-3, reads DSGVTQTPKHLITATGQRVTLRCSPRSGDLSVYWYQQSLDQGLQFLIQYYNGEERAKGNILERFSAQQFPDLHSELNLSSLELGDSALYFCASSPWASGATDTQYFGPGTRLTVL.

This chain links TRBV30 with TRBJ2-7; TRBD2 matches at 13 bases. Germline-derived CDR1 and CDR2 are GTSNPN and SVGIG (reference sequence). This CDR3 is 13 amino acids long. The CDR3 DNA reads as TGTGCACTGCGACTAGCGGGAGGAGGCGAGCAGTACTTC. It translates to CALRLAGGGEQYF. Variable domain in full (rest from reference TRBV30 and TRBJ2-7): SQTIHQWPATLVQPVGSPLSLECTVEGTSNPNLYWYRQAAGRGLQLLFYSVGIGQISSEVPQNLSASRPQDRQFILSSKKLLLSDSGFYLCALRLAGGGEQYFGPGTRLTVT.

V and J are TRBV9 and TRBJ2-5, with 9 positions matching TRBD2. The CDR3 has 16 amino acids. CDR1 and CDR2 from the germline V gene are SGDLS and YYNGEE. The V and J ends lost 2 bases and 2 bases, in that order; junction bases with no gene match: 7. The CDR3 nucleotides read TGTGCCAGCAGCGTTACGGGCGGGGGGGCTCAAGAGACCCAGTACTTC. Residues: CASSVTGGGAQETQYF.